The 27 T cell receptor beta chains given below trace back to one sample, sequenced in a study of early T cells in non-severe SARS-CoV-2 infection. TCRdb passed the 5' RACE reads through MiXCR, listing each CDR3 protein once. The sample yields fewer than 100,000 distinct CDR3 sequences, 8.5% to 10% seen once. Material: whole blood. These receptors all come from an adult who was a healthcare worker with PCR-confirmed SARS-CoV-2 infection or an uninfected control (not recorded which).

This clonotype was seen repeatedly, ten times or more. This chain uses TRBV20-1 with TRBJ2-5; 7 bases map to TRBD1. Germline V gene lookup returns CDR1 DFQATT and CDR2 SNEGSKA (reference sequence). Unmatched junction bases numbered 18, after V lost 3 bases and J lost 5 bases. This CDR3 has 17 amino acids. For the CDR3, the DNA is TGCAGTGCTAGGTCGACAGGGTCGGCCTCCACCTCGGAGACCCAGTACTTC. This translates into CSARSTGSASTSETQYF.

This clonotype was recorded a few times. The CDR3 DNA reads TGTGCCAGCAGTTACGCCGGTGGGGTCACTGAAGCTTTCTTT. Translation: CASSYAGGVTEAFF. The chain links TRBV6-5 to TRBJ1-1; D is uncertain. Germline assignment: CDR1 MNHEY and CDR2 SVGAGI. The CDR3 sequence is 14 residues long. Trimming pared 2 bases from V and 4 bases from J, leaving 11 bases between.

A remark on this clonotype: A read error is possible here, since a much larger clone lies one base away. The chain is built from TRBV15 and TRBJ2-5, with D possibly being TRBD1 (5 bases). From germline, CDR1 is LNHNV and CDR2 YYDKDF (reference sequence). The CDR3 extends over 13 amino acids. The CDR3 DNA reads TGTGTCACCAGCAGGGATCCCGTAGAGACCCAGTACTTC. Translating gives CVTSRDPVETQYF.

This clonotype was recorded many times. This chain links TRBV11-1 with TRBJ1-1; no reliable D call. V lost 0 bases to trimming and J lost 11 bases, with 13 bases between them. CDR1 and CDR2 from the germline V gene are SGHAT and FQDESV (reference sequence). The CDR3 consists of 13 residues. CDR3 residues: CASSLAGSPEAFF. DNA for the CDR3: TGTGCCAGCAGCTTAGCGGGGAGCCCCGAGGCTTTCTTT.

This clonotype was picked up many times. V and J are TRBV6-1 and TRBJ2-5, with 12 bases identical to TRBD2. Germline CDR1 and CDR2: MNHNS and SASEGT. CDR3 length: 15 amino acids. Trimming removed 6 bases from V and 1 base from J; junction bases left unmatched: 3. In nucleotides, the CDR3 is TGTGCCAGCAGAAGGACTAGCGGGACCCAAGAGACCCAGTACTTC. Translation gives CASRRTSGTQETQYF.

This clonotype was seen many times. The chain uses TRBV5-1 and TRBJ2-1; 7 bases are shared with TRBD2. Trimming cost V 4 bases and J 3 bases; bases outside gene matches: 7. CDR1 SGHRS and CDR2 YFSETQ come from the germline V gene. This CDR3 comprises 15 residues. This chain's CDR3 is CASSGRLASYNEQFF. The CDR3 DNA reads as TGCGCCAGCAGCGGTAGACTAGCCAGCTACAATGAGCAGTTCTTC.

The chain employs TRBV20-1 and TRBJ1-6; a possible D gene is TRBD1 (5 bases). The CDR3 has 13 amino acids. The V gene's germline CDR1 is DFQATT and CDR2 SNEGSKA (reference sequence). Trimming stripped 5 bases from V and 7 bases from J, with 12 bases between. The CDR3 DNA is TGCAGTGCTGGGGGACGGCCCAATTCACCCCTCCACTTT. Amino acid sequence: CSAGGRPNSPLHF.

The rearrangement links TRBV27 to TRBJ1-5; weak D call: TRBD1 (5 bases). In germline, CDR1 is MNHEY, CDR2 SMNVEV (reference sequence). V lost 5 bases and J lost 0, with 11 bases in between. CDR3 length: 15 amino acids. The CDR3 loop reads CASSVGQYSNQPQHF. The CDR3 DNA is TGTGCCAGCAGTGTAGGACAATATAGCAATCAGCCCCAGCATTTT.

At least ten counts were recorded for this clonotype. The gene calls are TRBV28 and TRBJ2-1, with 10 bases that match TRBD2. Looked up from germline, CDR1 is MDHEN and CDR2 is SYDVKM. The CDR3 is 15 amino acids. The V gene end was trimmed by 6 bases and the J gene end by 4 bases; junction bases not matched to a gene: 6. The CDR3, as DNA: TGTGCCAGCAGGACACTAGCGGGAAATTACAATGAGCAGTTCTTC. It yields the protein CASRTLAGNYNEQFF.

This clonotype was found a few times. V is TRBV9 and J is TRBJ2-2, with D perhaps assigned TRBD1 or TRBD2 (5 bases each). This CDR3 region has 14 residues. V was trimmed by 4 bases and J by 7 bases, leaving 14 bases between them. CDR1 and CDR2 (germline): SGDLS, YYNGEE. The CDR3 here is CASSWRGESGELFF. The CDR3 DNA reads TGTGCCAGCAGCTGGCGAGGGGAAAGCGGGGAGCTGTTTTTT. Together with reference TRBV9 and TRBJ2-2, the CDR3 gives the full variable domain: DSGVTQTPKHLITATGQRVTLRCSPRSGDLSVYWYQQSLDQGLQFLIQYYNGEERAKGNILERFSAQQFPDLHSELNLSSLELGDSALYFCASSWRGESGELFFGEGSRLTVL.

J is TRBJ2-7 and V is TRBV30, with unresolved D. V lost 2 bases and J lost 0, with 8 bases in between. This CDR3 region has 13 residues. CDR1 is GTSNPN and CDR2 is SVGIG in the germline V gene (reference sequence). CDR3 loop: CAWSPVNSYEQYF. The CDR3 DNA reads as TGTGCCTGGAGTCCGGTGAACTCCTACGAGCAGTACTTC.

This clonotype showed up just a few times. V gene TRBV28 combines with J gene TRBJ2-3, with 11 bases matching TRBD2. CDR1 and CDR2 (germline): MDHEN, SYDVKM. J gave up 2 bases and V 4 bases, and 11 bases lay outside the gene matches. The CDR3 is 18 amino acids. This CDR3 is CASSYRLLAGEITDTQYF. CDR3 DNA sequence: TGTGCCAGCAGTTACCGGTTACTAGCGGGAGAGATCACAGATACGCAGTATTTT. The entire variable domain, with the rest obtained from reference TRBV28 and TRBJ2-3, is as follows: DVKVTQSSRYLVKRTGEKVFLECVQDMDHENMFWYRQDPGLGLRLIYFSYDVKMKEKGDIPEGYSVSREKKERFSLILESASTNQTSMYLCASSYRLLAGEITDTQYFGPGTRLTVL.

The genes are TRBV10-3 and TRBJ2-5; D gene uncertain. Between the trimmed V and J ends, which lost 1 base and 5 bases, there was a span of 5 bases. Per the germline V gene, CDR1 is ENHRY and CDR2 is SYGVKD. This CDR3 is built from 12 residues. The CDR3 spells CAISEFEETQYF. The CDR3 region has the DNA TGTGCCATCAGTGAGTTCGAGGAGACCCAGTACTTC.

This clonotype turned up a few times. The chain has TRBV18 and TRBJ2-1; 7 nucleotides agree with TRBD2. The CDR3 totals 17 residues. Germline values: CDR1 KGHSH, CDR2 LQKENI. V was pared by 4 bases and J by 5 bases, with 14 bases of the junction left unmatched. The CDR3 loop is CASSQGLSSGIHNEQFF. CDR3 nucleotides: TGTGCCAGCTCACAAGGCCTCTCGAGCGGGATCCACAATGAGCAGTTCTTC.

This clonotype was seen at least ten times. The chain has TRBV24-1 and TRBJ2-2; D unresolved. Germline V gene lookup returns CDR1 KGHDR and CDR2 SFDVKD. CDR3 length: 13 amino acids. V was pared by 5 bases and J by 0 bases, with 3 bases between. CDR3: CATSATNTGELFF. As DNA, the CDR3 is TGTGCCACCAGTGCCACGAACACCGGGGAGCTGTTTTTT.

This clonotype was seen at least ten times. The chain links TRBV7-8 to TRBJ2-1; maybe TRBD2 (7 bases). CDR1 is SGHVS and CDR2 is FQNEAQ in the germline V gene. Trimming pared 5 bases from V and 0 bases from J, leaving 11 bases between. The CDR3 is 15 residues long. The CDR3 region has the DNA TGTGCCAGCAGCCGCCGGGGGGCCTCCTACAATGAGCAGTTCTTC. Translated: CASSRRGASYNEQFF.

In its sample, this clonotype was seen many times. V gene TRBV6-1 combines with J gene TRBJ1-5; no reliable D call. CDR1 MNHNS and CDR2 SASEGT come from the germline V gene. The CDR3 length is 14 residues. The ends were cut back, 7 bases at V and 0 bases at J, with 10 bases in the middle. The CDR3 reads CASKTGYSNQPQHF. The CDR3 bases are TGTGCCAGCAAGACGGGCTATAGCAATCAGCCCCAGCATTTT.

The sample holds many counts of this clonotype. The CDR3 DNA reads as TGTGCCAGCAGCTCTCTAGCGGGATTACCTGATACGCAGTATTTT. Translated: CASSSLAGLPDTQYF. The rearrangement joins TRBV3-1 to TRBJ2-3; 9 bases map to TRBD2. V gave up 5 bases and J gave up 6 bases; unmatched junction bases: 9. The germline gives CDR1 LGHDT, CDR2 YNNKEL (reference sequence). The CDR3 has 15 amino acids.

This clonotype was observed many times. The gene calls are TRBV2 and TRBJ1-3, with TRBD1 as a possible D gene (6 bases). In germline, CDR1 is SNHLY, CDR2 FYNNEI. The CDR3 runs 14 residues. V lost 7 bases and J 0 bases, leaving 10 bases between the germline ends. CDR3 residues: CASTTGVSGNTIYF. The CDR3 DNA reads TGTGCCAGCACGACAGGCGTCTCTGGAAACACCATATATTTT.

This clonotype was found a few times. The chain couples TRBV27 to TRBJ2-7; D uncertain. From germline, CDR1 is MNHEY and CDR2 SMNVEV (reference sequence). Trimming shortened V by 6 bases and J by 6 bases, and 18 bases separated the two germline ends. This CDR3 has 14 amino acids. In nucleotides, the CDR3 is TGTGCCAGCAGCTTCGGACCCGTAAAAGGCGAGCAGTACTTC. Translated: CASSFGPVKGEQYF.

This clonotype was seen repeatedly, ten times or more. The chain is built from TRBV25-1 and TRBJ2-7; either TRBD1 or TRBD2 may supply D (5 bases each). The V gene's germline CDR1 is MGHDK and CDR2 SYGVNS. CDR3 length equals 14 residues. V was shortened by 3 bases and J by 1 base, with 10 bases between the two germline ends. Written as DNA, the CDR3 is TGTGCCAGCAGTGATGGCAGGGAGTCCTACGAGCAGTACTTC. This translates into CASSDGRESYEQYF.

The DNA for the CDR3 is TGCAGTGCTAGAGATGGACATCAGAACACTGAAGCTTTCTTT. It codes for CSARDGHQNTEAFF. This chain links TRBV20-1 with TRBJ1-1; a weak D match, TRBD1 (5 bases). The CDR3 has 14 residues. The germline CDR1 and CDR2 sequences are DFQATT and SNEGSKA (reference sequence). Trimming removed 0 bases at V and 1 base at J, with 9 bases between.

This clonotype was detected many times. This chain connects TRBV19 to TRBJ2-5; D uncertain. The CDR3 is made up of 14 amino acids. Germline V gene data show CDR1 as LNHDA and CDR2 as SQIVND (reference sequence). V lost 1 base, J lost 4 bases, and 10 bases lay in between. The DNA for the CDR3 is TGTGCCAGTAGTATAGTATCGAGCAGAGAGACCCAGTACTTC. This translates into CASSIVSSRETQYF.

This clonotype came up many times. The chain has TRBV20-1 and TRBJ1-5, with 9 positions matching TRBD1. The germline V gene encodes CDR1 DFQATT and CDR2 SNEGSKA (reference sequence). This CDR3 has 17 residues. Unmatched junction bases numbered 7, after V lost 0 bases and J lost 1 base. The CDR3: CSAREGQGRRSNQPQHF. CDR3 coding DNA: TGCAGTGCTAGAGAGGGACAGGGTAGGAGAAGCAATCAGCCCCAGCATTTT.

There are a few counts of this clonotype. The gene calls are TRBV10-3 and TRBJ1-1; D is undetermined. The CDR3 consists of 14 residues. In germline, CDR1 is ENHRY, CDR2 SYGVKD. V was pared by 3 bases and J by 5 bases, with 13 bases between. This CDR3 is CAISDSNRGTEAFF. The CDR3 DNA sequence: TGTGCCATCAGTGATTCTAACAGAGGGACTGAAGCTTTCTTT.

The chain employs TRBV3-1 and TRBJ2-7, with TRBD1 matching 8 bases. This CDR3 contains 14 residues. J was trimmed by 3 bases and V by 1 base; bases with no gene match: 2. The germline CDR1 and CDR2 sequences are LGHDT and YNNKEL (reference sequence). CDR3 protein: CASSQAGGIYEQYF. The CDR3 DNA sequence: TGTGCCAGCAGCCAAGCAGGGGGCATCTACGAGCAGTACTTC.

V and J are TRBV4-1 and TRBJ2-3; no definite D call. This CDR3 spans 13 amino acids. From germline, CDR1 is MGHRA and CDR2 YSYEKL. V was shortened by 4 bases and J by 4 bases, with 9 bases between the two germline ends. CDR3 region: CASSLQESDTQYF. In nucleotides, the CDR3 is TGCGCCAGCAGCCTCCAGGAATCAGATACGCAGTATTTT.